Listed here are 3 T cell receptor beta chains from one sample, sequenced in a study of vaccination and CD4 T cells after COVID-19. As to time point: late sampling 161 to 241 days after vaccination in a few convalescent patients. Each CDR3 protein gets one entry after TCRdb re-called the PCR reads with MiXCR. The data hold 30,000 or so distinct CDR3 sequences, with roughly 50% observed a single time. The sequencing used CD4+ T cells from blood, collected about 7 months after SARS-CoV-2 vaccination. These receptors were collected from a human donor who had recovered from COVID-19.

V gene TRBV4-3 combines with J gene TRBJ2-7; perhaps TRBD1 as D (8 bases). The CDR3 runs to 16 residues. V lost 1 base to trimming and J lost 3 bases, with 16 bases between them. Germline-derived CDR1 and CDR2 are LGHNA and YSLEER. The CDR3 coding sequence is TGCGCCAGCAGCCAAGTGGCAGGGGGCGGGGGCTACGAGCAGTACTTC. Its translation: CASSQVAGGGGYEQYF.

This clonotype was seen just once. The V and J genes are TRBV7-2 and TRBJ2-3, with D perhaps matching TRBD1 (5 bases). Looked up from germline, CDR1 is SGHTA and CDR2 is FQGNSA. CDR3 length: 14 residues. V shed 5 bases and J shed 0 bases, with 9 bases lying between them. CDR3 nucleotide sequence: TGTGCCAGCAGCCGACGACAGAGCACAGATACGCAGTATTTT. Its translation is CASSRRQSTDTQYF.

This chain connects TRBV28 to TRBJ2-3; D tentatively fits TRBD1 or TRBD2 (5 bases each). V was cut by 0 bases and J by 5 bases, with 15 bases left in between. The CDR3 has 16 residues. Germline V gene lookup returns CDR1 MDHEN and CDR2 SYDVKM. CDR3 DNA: TGTGCCAGCAGTTTATGGGGCCCAGGGACCGGAGATACGCAGTATTTT. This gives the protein CASSLWGPGTGDTQYF. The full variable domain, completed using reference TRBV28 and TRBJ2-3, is DVKVTQSSRYLVKRTGEKVFLECVQDMDHENMFWYRQDPGLGLRLIYFSYDVKMKEKGDIPEGYSVSREKKERFSLILESASTNQTSMYLCASSLWGPGTGDTQYFGPGTRLTVL.